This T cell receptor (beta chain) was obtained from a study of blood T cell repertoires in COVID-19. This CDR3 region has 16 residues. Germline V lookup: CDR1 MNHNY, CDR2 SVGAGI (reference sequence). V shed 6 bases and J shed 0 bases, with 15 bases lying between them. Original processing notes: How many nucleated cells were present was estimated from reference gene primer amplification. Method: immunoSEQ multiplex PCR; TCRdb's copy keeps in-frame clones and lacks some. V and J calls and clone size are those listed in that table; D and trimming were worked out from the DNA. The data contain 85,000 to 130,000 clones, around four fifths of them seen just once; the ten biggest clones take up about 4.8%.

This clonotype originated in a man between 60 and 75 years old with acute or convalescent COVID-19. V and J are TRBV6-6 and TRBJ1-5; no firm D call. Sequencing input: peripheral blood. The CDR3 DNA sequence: TGTGCCAGCAGCCCGTTTCAGGATTTTAGCAATCAGCCCCAGCATTTT. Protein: CASSPFQDFSNQPQHF.